This T cell receptor beta chain was found in a study of blood T cell repertoires in COVID-19. Followed over time, Seattle patients had been enrolled while infection was active. CDR1 and CDR2 from the germline V gene are LGHNA and YNFKEQ. With V trimmed by 0 bases and J by 0 bases, 2 bases remained unmatched. The CDR3 has 17 amino acids. Authors' processing steps: Using reference gene primer amplification, nucleated cell counts were estimated. The table came from immunoSEQ multiplex PCR; TCRdb's copy has only in-frame clones and leaves some out. That table gives V, J and clone size, and the DNA gave D and trimming. The table lists approximately 45,000 clones, 87% of them singletons.

This chain joins TRBV4-2 and TRBJ2-1; 10 bases fit TRBD2. The sequenced sample consisted of peripheral blood. The source of this sequence is a woman at least 80 years old with COVID-19, enrolled during active disease. The DNA for the CDR3 is TGTGCCAGCAGCCAAGAGGCTAGCGGGAGCTCCTACAATGAGCAGTTCTTC. Its protein is CASSQEASGSSYNEQFF.